This paragraph reports one TCR beta chain. The sample comes from a study of T cells expressing NK-cell markers. TCRdb reprocessed the 5' RACE reads; each CDR3 protein has one entry and no DNA is given. The sample has roughly 420,000 distinct CDR3 sequences; the top ten hold 6% to 8%. In germline, CDR1 is SGHDT, CDR2 YYEEEE. The CDR3 sequence is 15 residues long. The chain recombines TRBV5-6 with TRBJ2-2; the D call from TCRdb, TRBD1, cannot be confirmed without DNA. The sample consisted of blood T cells: a sorted CD56 or NKG2C T cell subset, CD4+ or CD8+ T cells, or bulk PBMC T cells (not recorded which). This TCR was sampled from a woman between 18 and 75 years old in good health. This CDR3 is CASSLPGTTTGELFF. Full variable domain (remainder filled in from reference TRBV5-6 and TRBJ2-2): DAGVTQSPTHLIKTRGQQVTLRCSPKSGHDTVSWYQQALGQGPQFIFQYYEEEERQRGNFPDRFSGHQFPNYSSELNVNALLLGDSALYLCASSLPGTTTGELFFGEGSRLTVL.